This TCR beta chain is drawn from a study of blood T cell repertoires in COVID-19. Study summary: The origin of the acute and convalescent COVID-19 samples was the United States, Italy and Spain.

This clone has only one observation. Other nucleotide sequences in the sample specify the same CDR3. Original processing methods: For nucleated cells, counts were estimated from reference gene primer amplification. TCRdb keeps only in-frame clones here, not all; method: immunoSEQ multiplex PCR. Clone size and the V and J calls come from that table; the DNA yielded D and trimming. This sample has 150,000 or so clones, with about 86% found just once. The CDR3 totals 12 residues. Germline CDR1 reads SGDLS; CDR2 reads YYNGEE. V was cut by 4 bases and J by 4 bases, with 9 bases left in between. This chain joins TRBV9 and TRBJ2-7, with D perhaps TRBD1 (6 bases). The sample taken for sequencing was peripheral blood. The sequence was obtained from a woman aged 55-69 years with acute or convalescent COVID-19. CDR3 nucleotide sequence: TGTGCCAGCAGCCCACAGGGTTACGAGCAGTACTTC. Residues: CASSPQGYEQYF.